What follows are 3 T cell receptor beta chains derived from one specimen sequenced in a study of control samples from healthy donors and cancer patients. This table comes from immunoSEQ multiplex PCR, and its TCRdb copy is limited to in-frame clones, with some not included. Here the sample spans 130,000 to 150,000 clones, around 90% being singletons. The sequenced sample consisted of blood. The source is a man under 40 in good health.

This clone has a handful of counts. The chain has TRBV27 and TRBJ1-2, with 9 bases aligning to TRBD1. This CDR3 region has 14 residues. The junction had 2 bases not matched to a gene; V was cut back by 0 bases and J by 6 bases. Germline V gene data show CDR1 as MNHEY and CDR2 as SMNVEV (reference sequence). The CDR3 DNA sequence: TGTGCCAGCAGTTTATCGGGACAGGGAGATGGCTACACCTTC. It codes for CASSLSGQGDGYTF.

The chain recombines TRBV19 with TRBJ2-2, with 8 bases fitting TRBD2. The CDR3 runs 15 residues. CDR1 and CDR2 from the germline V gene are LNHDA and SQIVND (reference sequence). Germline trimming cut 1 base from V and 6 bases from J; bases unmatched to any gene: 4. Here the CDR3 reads CASSIVGGAAGELFF. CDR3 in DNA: TGTGCCAGTAGTATAGTCGGGGGGGCCGCCGGGGAGCTGTTTTTT.

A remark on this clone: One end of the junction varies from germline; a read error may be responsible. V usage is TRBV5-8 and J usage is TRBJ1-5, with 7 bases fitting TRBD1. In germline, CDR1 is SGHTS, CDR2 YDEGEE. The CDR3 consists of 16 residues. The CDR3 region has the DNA TGTGCCAACAGCTCGTATCAGGGGGTCAGGGGTCAGCCCCAGCATTTT. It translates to CANSSYQGVRGQPQHF.